This T cell receptor (beta chain) was profiled in a study of radiation and T cells in renal cell carcinoma. Across the whole study: Nephrectomy followed 15 Gy stereotactic body radiation by 4 weeks.

Here immunoSEQ multiplex PCR was the method, and the copy in TCRdb shows in-frame clones only, minus some. The table includes just over 150,000 clones, around 90% detected once. The V gene's germline CDR1 is SGHVS and CDR2 FQNEAQ. CDR3 size: 14 residues. V was shortened by 1 base and J by 1 base, with 7 bases between the two germline ends. Regarding time point: blood 2 weeks post-SBRT. The treatment: 15 Gy SBRT to primary tumor, nephrectomy 4 weeks later. Radiation-treated patients gave blood at baseline, week 2 and week 4. Points from the study as a whole: Top tumor clonotypes rose in blood 2 weeks post-radiation, then contracted.

Concerning this clone: Its matching antigen is unknown.

J is TRBJ1-1 and V is TRBV7-8; no reliable D call. The TCR comes from a woman aged 50 to 65 with renal cell carcinoma. Sequences were derived from blood, sampled from a patient whose treatment included radiotherapy and nephrectomy. CDR3 in amino acids: CASSLGVENTEAFF. As DNA, the CDR3 is TGTGCCAGCAGCTTAGGAGTCGAGAACACTGAAGCTTTCTTT.